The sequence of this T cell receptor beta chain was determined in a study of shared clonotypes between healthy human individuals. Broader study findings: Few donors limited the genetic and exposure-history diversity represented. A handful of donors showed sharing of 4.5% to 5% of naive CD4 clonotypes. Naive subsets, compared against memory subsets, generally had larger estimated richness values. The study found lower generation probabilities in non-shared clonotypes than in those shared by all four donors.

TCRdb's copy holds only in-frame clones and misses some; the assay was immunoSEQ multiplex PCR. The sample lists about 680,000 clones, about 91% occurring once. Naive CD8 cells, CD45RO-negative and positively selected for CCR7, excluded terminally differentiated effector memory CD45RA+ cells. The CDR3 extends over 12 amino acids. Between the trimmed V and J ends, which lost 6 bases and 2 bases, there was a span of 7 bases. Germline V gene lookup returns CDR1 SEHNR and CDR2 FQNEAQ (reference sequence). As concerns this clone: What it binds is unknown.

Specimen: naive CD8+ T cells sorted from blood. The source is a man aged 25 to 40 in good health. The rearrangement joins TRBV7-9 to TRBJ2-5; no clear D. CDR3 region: CASRRRQETQYF. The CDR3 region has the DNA TGTGCCAGCAGACGGAGACAAGAGACCCAGTACTTC.